This section outlines one TCR beta chain sequence together with its context. Assay used: immunoSEQ multiplex PCR; TCRdb lists only in-frame clones, some missing. The sample contains about 59,000 clones, 90% to 95% of which appear only once. The CDR3 sequence is 11 residues long. Germline V gene data show CDR1 as DFQATT and CDR2 as SNEGSKA (reference sequence). With V trimmed by 3 bases and J by 7 bases, 3 bases remained unmatched. This sample stems from a study of technical replicates of blood from several donors. The rearrangement links TRBV20-1 to TRBJ2-7, with 7 bases matching TRBD2. The clonotype comes from a human donor in good health. Some clones in this sample may be carry-over from other donors' samples. The sequencing input was PBMCs. CDR3 DNA: TGCAGTGCTAGGAGGCGGGGGGAGCAGTACTTC. Its translation: CSARRRGEQYF.